The rows below give T cell receptor beta chains drawn from one sample of a study of CD8 T cells in Susac syndrome. TCRdb itself ran the immunoSEQ multiplex PCR reads through MiXCR, one entry per CDR3 protein. This table holds fewer than 80,000 distinct CDR3 sequences, over 90% found once. The material sequenced was CD8+ T cells from PBMCs. The origin of the receptors is a human donor in good health. Both conserved end residues are part of each CDR3. The D gene is left open where the match is weak. Size is stated for part of the rows, as once, few or many counts, or as a class when the clone is expanded.

NA,TRBJ2-7,TRBV5-1,NA,TGCGCCAGCAGCTTGACAGGCCAAGGCGAGCAGTACTTC,CASSLTGQGEQYF
NA,TRBJ2-1,TRBV4-1,TRBD1,TGCGCCAGCAGCCCGGGACAGGGGAGGGACAATGAGCAGTTCTTC,CASSPGQGRDNEQFF
NA,TRBJ2-3,TRBV3-1,NA,TGTGCCAGCAGCCAAGATCCCAGTGCTTATAGCACAGATACGCAGTATTTT,CASSQDPSAYSTDTQYF
NA,TRBJ1-1,TRBV30,NA,TGTGCCTGCAGGGTCGTGACTGAAGCTTTCTTT,CACRVVTEAFF
NA,TRBJ1-5,TRBV20-1,NA,TGCAGTGCCAAACCGGGGGATCAGCCCCAGCATTTT,CSAKPGDQPQHF
few,TRBJ2-3,TRBV24-1,TRBD2,TGTGCCACCAGTGACCGAAATCCCGCGACTAGCGGGGGGACTGATACGCAGTATTTT,CATSDRNPATSGGTDTQYF
NA,TRBJ1-5,TRBV6-5,TRBD1,TGTGCCAGCAGTTACGGACAGGGCGATCAGCCCCAGCATTTT,CASSYGQGDQPQHF
NA,TRBJ1-2,TRBV27,NA,TGTGCCAGCAGTACCCGACCCCTAGGGGGCTATGGCTACACCTTC,CASSTRPLGGYGYTF
NA,TRBJ2-2,TRBV2,TRBD1,TGTGCCAGCAGTTTGGACAGGGCGGGGACCGGGGAGCTGTTTTTT,CASSLDRAGTGELFF
once,TRBJ2-5,TRBV6-5,TRBD1,TGTGCCAGCAGGGCTACAGGGGGGCCCCAAGAGACCCAGTACTTC,CASRATGGPQETQYF
NA,TRBJ1-5,TRBV4-1,NA,TGCGCCAGCAGCCAAGAAACGCAGAGCAATCAGCCCCAGCATTTT,CASSQETQSNQPQHF
NA,TRBJ2-1,TRBV12-3/TRBV12-4,NA,TGTGCCAGCACCCTGTCCCAGAATGAGCAGTTCTTC,CASTLSQNEQFF
NA,TRBJ1-5,TRBV4-1,NA,TGCGCCAGCAGCCAAGAGGATCGCTCTTTAATGCCCCAGCATTTT,CASSQEDRSLMPQHF
NA,TRBJ2-4,TRBV29-1,NA,TGCAGCGCCATGCAGGTCCGCAAAAAGGCGGCCAAAAACATTCAGTACTTC,CSAMQVRKKAAKNIQYF
few,TRBJ2-2,TRBV9,NA,TGTGCCAGCAGCGTTTGGGGCGAAACCGGGGAGCTGTTTTTT,CASSVWGETGELFF
NA,TRBJ1-2,TRBV13,TRBD1,TGTGCCAGCAGCCAGGGGACAGGGTACGATGGTGGCTACACCTTC,CASSQGTGYDGGYTF
NA,TRBJ2-7,TRBV29-1,TRBD1,TGCAGCGTTGAAGAACCTGGGACAGGGGCCTCCTACGAGCAGTACTTC,CSVEEPGTGASYEQYF
NA,TRBJ2-1,TRBV7-3,NA,TGTGCCAGCAGCTTAAGGGGGTACAATGAGCAGTTCTTC,CASSLRGYNEQFF
NA,TRBJ2-3,TRBV5-1,NA,TGCGCCAGCAGCTTAACGCGACCCCAACCAGATACGCAGTATTTT,CASSLTRPQPDTQYF
NA,TRBJ2-1,TRBV5-1,TRBD2,TGCGCCAGCAGCCAGGGACTAGCGGGGGGGATACCCTACAATGAGCAGTTCTTC,CASSQGLAGGIPYNEQFF
NA,TRBJ2-1,TRBV19,NA,TGTGCCAGTAGTATCCCGGGCCATGAGCAGTTCTTC,CASSIPGHEQFF
NA,TRBJ1-1,TRBV7-2,NA,TGTGCCAGCAGGACAGCCCTTGGGGCTGAAGCTTTCTTT,CASRTALGAEAFF
once,TRBJ2-6,TRBV4-2,NA,TGTGCCAGCAGCTCAGTCTGGTCTGGGGCCAACGTCCTGACTTTC,CASSSVWSGANVLTF
NA,TRBJ2-5,TRBV7-2,TRBD2,TGTGCCAGCAGCCCGGCCCCCGGGACTAGCCGATCAACCCAGTACTTC,CASSPAPGTSRSTQYF
NA,TRBJ2-7,TRBV5-1,TRBD1,TGCGCCAGCAGCAGGACAGGCCACTACGAGCAGTACTTC,CASSRTGHYEQYF
NA,TRBJ2-2,TRBV7-9,TRBD1,TGTGCCAGCAGCTTAGTAGGGGGCCGAAACACCGGGGAGCTGTTTTTT,CASSLVGGRNTGELFF
NA,TRBJ2-7,TRBV5-1,NA,TGCGCCAGCAGCTTGGGATCAGGGCCCTACGAGCAGTACTTC,CASSLGSGPYEQYF
NA,TRBJ1-6,TRBV27,NA,TGTGCCAGCAGTTCCCACCCCAAATCACCCCTCCACTTT,CASSSHPKSPLHF
NA,TRBJ2-5,TRBV20-1,NA,TGCAGTGCTAGAGACTTCCGGACGGTGCCGACCCAGTACTTC,CSARDFRTVPTQYF
NA,TRBJ1-5,TRBV6-5,NA,TGTGCCAGCAGTTACGGCCCGGAACGATATAGCAATCAGCCCCAGCATTTT,CASSYGPERYSNQPQHF
NA,TRBJ2-5,TRBV4-1,NA,TGCGCCAGCAGCCAACCACAACAGGGACTCCGGGAGACCCAGTACTTC,CASSQPQQGLRETQYF
NA,TRBJ1-2,TRBV30,NA,TGTGCCTGGAATGCCGAGGGGGATCACTATGGCTACACCTTC,CAWNAEGDHYGYTF
medium-sized,TRBJ1-1,TRBV5-1,NA,TGTGCCAGCAGCTTGGGCACTGAAGCTTTCTTT,CASSLGTEAFF
NA,TRBJ1-2,TRBV3-1,TRBD1,TGTGCCAGCAGCCAAGTACACGTGAGTCGGGACAGGGGACGTTCCCAGTATGGCTACACCTTC,CASSQVHVSRDRGRSQYGYTF
NA,TRBJ2-1,TRBV13,NA,TGTGCCAGCAGCTTAGAAGAAAGGGGATCCTCCTACAATGAGCAGTTCTTC,CASSLEERGSSYNEQFF
NA,TRBJ1-2,TRBV7-9,NA,TGTGCCAGCAGCTTAGAAACTGGAAACTATGGCTACACCTTC,CASSLETGNYGYTF
NA,TRBJ2-1,TRBV19,TRBD2,TGTGCCAGTACTAGCGGGGGTTACAATGAGCAGTTCTTC,CASTSGGYNEQFF
NA,TRBJ2-2,TRBV18,NA,TGTGCCAGCTCACCACCGACCCCGACAGGGAACACCGGGGAGCTGTTTTTT,CASSPPTPTGNTGELFF
NA,TRBJ2-1,TRBV29-1,TRBD2,TGCAGCGCCGAGACTAGCGGGAACTCCTACAATGAGCAGTTCTTC,CSAETSGNSYNEQFF
NA,TRBJ2-2,TRBV29-1,NA,TGCAGCGTTGAAGATCGCGGAGAAACCGGGGAGCTGTTTTTT,CSVEDRGETGELFF
NA,TRBJ2-3,TRBV7-6,TRBD2,TGTGCCAGCAGCTTAGGAGCGGGGGGTTGGGATACGCAGTATTTT,CASSLGAGGWDTQYF
once,TRBJ1-2,TRBV20-1,NA,TGCAGTGCTGCATTCCCAGGGGCAGGGGACTATGGCTACACCTTC,CSAAFPGAGDYGYTF
once,TRBJ2-3,TRBV7-8,NA,TGTGCCAGCAGTGGGGCAGGGTCTGCAGATACGCAGTATTTT,CASSGAGSADTQYF
NA,TRBJ1-2,TRBV7-9,TRBD1,TGTGCCAGCAGCTTTCCAGGGGGTAACTATGGCTACACCTTC,CASSFPGGNYGYTF
NA,TRBJ1-1,TRBV29-1,NA,TGCAGCGTGGCCGGCGGGTCCGAGAACACTGAAGCTTTCTTT,CSVAGGSENTEAFF
once,TRBJ2-2,TRBV15,NA,TGTGCCACCAGCAGAGAGGGCCGGGCAAACACCGGGGAGCTGTTTTTT,CATSREGRANTGELFF
NA,TRBJ2-1,TRBV6-4,NA,TGTGCCAGCAGTGACAAGGCGGAAGTTTACAATGAGCAGTTCTTC,CASSDKAEVYNEQFF
NA,TRBJ1-6,TRBV4-3,NA,TGCGCCAGCAGCCAAGCGGCGCCAGCGGGGTGGACCCTCCACTTT,CASSQAAPAGWTLHF
NA,TRBJ2-1,TRBV27,NA,TGTGCCAGCAGTTCGACCTATGAGCAGTTCTTC,CASSSTYEQFF
NA,TRBJ1-1,TRBV15,NA,TGTGCCACCAGCAGAGAGGGCCATGAAGCTTTCTTT,CATSREGHEAFF
NA,TRBJ2-3,TRBV6-2/TRBV6-3,TRBD2,TGTGCCAGCAGTTACCGACTAGCCTCAGATACGCAGTATTTT,CASSYRLASDTQYF
NA,TRBJ1-1,TRBV29-1,TRBD1,TGCAGCGGTACGCCGACAGGGCGACATGAAGCTTTCTTT,CSGTPTGRHEAFF
NA,TRBJ2-1,TRBV14,NA,TGTGCCAGCAGCCAAGTTCTCAGACCGGTCTACAATGAGCAGTTCTTC,CASSQVLRPVYNEQFF
NA,TRBJ2-7,TRBV27,NA,TGTGCCAGCAGTTTATTGGGACATCACTACGAGCAGTACTTC,CASSLLGHHYEQYF
NA,TRBJ1-2,TRBV11-2,NA,TGTGCCAGCAGCTTAGCCGGAGGGAACTATGGCTACACCTTC,CASSLAGGNYGYTF
NA,TRBJ1-6,TRBV5-1,NA,TGCGCCAGCAGCTTGAAGCCAGGGGACGATTCACCCCTCCACTTT,CASSLKPGDDSPLHF
NA,TRBJ2-1,TRBV7-9,NA,TGTGCCAGCAGCTTAGCGGTTGAGCAGTTCTTC,CASSLAVEQFF
NA,TRBJ2-5,TRBV7-3,NA,TGTGCCAGCAGCTCGGGACTCCACCCCGAGAGGACCCAGTACTTC,CASSSGLHPERTQYF
NA,TRBJ2-1,TRBV7-9,NA,TGTGCCAGCAGCTTACCTAGCGAACACAATGAGCAGTTCTTC,CASSLPSEHNEQFF
NA,TRBJ2-3,TRBV9,NA,TGTGCCAGCAGCTCAGGTAGCGGCGTCACTGATACGCAGTATTTT,CASSSGSGVTDTQYF